This T cell receptor beta chain was captured by sequencing in a study of Ad26.COV2.S vaccination and SARS-CoV-2 variants. Study as a whole: Within the COV1001 Ad26.COV2.S trial arm, the donor was enrolled. Ad26.COV2.S was injected intramuscularly once or twice, 56 days apart. General study points: Placebo recipients trailed vaccine recipients in spike-specific TCR breadth.

Sequenced by immunoSEQ multiplex PCR; TCRdb stores in-frame clones only, minus some. The sample includes about 420,000 clones, approximately 88% of them seen just once. Note on this clone: The antigen remains unidentified.

V dropped 3 bases and J dropped 4 bases, with 18 bases sitting between them. CDR1 is SQVTM, CDR2 ANQGSEA, per germline. The length of the CDR3 is 15 residues. The treatment denotes: 15 to 20 received Ad26.COV2.S at low or high dose, single or two shots; about five received placebo; per-sample allocation not given. Day 63 following the first vaccine or placebo injection was when the samples were taken. Spike of the Wuhan-strain SARS-CoV-2 was expressed by an Ad26 vector, which formed the vaccine. The chain combines TRBV29-1 with TRBJ1-1; TRBD1 is a possible D gene (6 bases). This specimen consisted of peripheral blood, obtained in a trial of Ad26.COV2.S vaccine versus placebo. The clonotype was recovered from a person between 18 and 65 years old who received the Ad26.COV2.S COVID-19 vaccine or a placebo. The CDR3: CSVEPRGGGGTEAFF. The DNA of the CDR3 is TGCAGCGTTGAGCCAAGAGGGGGGGGAGGCACTGAAGCTTTCTTT.